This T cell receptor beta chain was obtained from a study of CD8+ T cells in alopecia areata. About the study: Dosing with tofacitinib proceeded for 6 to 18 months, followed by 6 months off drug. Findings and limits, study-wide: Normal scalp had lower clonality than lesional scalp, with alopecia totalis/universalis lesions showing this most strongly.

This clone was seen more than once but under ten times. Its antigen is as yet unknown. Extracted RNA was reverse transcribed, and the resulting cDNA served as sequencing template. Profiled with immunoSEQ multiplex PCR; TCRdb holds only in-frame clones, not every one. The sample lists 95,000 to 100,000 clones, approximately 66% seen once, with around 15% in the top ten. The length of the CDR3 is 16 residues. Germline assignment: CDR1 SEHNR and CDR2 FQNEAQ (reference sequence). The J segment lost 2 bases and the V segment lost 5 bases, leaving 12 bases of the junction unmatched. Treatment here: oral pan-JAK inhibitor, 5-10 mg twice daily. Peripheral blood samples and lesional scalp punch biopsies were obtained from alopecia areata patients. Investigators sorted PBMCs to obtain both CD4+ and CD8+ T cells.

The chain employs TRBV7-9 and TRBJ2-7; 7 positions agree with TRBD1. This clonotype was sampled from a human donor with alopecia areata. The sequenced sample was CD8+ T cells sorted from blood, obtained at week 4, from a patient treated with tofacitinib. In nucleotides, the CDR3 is TGTGCCAGCAGCCCGACCCACAGGGGTGGTACCTACGAGCAGTACTTC. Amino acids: CASSPTHRGGTYEQYF.